This TCR beta chain originates from a study of cytomegalovirus exposure and HLA in healthy donors. Germline assignment: CDR1 SGDLS and CDR2 YYNGEE. The V segment lost 4 bases and the J segment 4 bases; nucleotides outside the gene matches: 8. The CDR3 spans 16 residues. PCR employed 60 Vbeta and 13 Jbeta primers. Assay: immunoSEQ multiplex PCR; the TCRdb copy retains only in-frame clones and omits some. This table lists over 80,000 clones. The sequence was collected from a girl between 10 and 17 years old in good health and CMV-seropositive. Sequencing used PBMCs. The chain recombines TRBV9 with TRBJ1-4; 9 bases agree with TRBD1. This CDR3 is CASSTDRGGSNEKLFF. CDR3 bases: TGTGCCAGCAGCACGGACAGGGGTGGTAGTAATGAAAAACTGTTTTTT.